Described below is a single TCR beta chain sequence and its context. What it binds is not known. Making TCR cDNA involved 5'RACE template switching, which added UMIs and a universal primer site. TCRdb re-analysed the 5' RACE reads in MiXCR, keeping a single row per CDR3 protein. This table holds hundreds of thousands of distinct CDR3 sequences, 9% to 15% found once. These data come from a study of T cells after yellow fever vaccination. Study-wide points: The study noted that FACS-sorted repertoires could contain abundant clonotypes contaminating from the bulk population. Clonotypes shared by both compartments, CD4 and CD8, made up a small share. Post-booster repertoires again held most primary-vaccination clones (roughly 96% CD4, 88% CD8).

Trimming removed 6 bases from V and 9 bases from J, with 12 bases in between. Germline V gene sequence: CDR1 MDHEN, CDR2 SYDVKM. CDR3 length equals 12 residues. The sample consisted of PBMCs, taken on the day of the yellow fever booster vaccination. The TCR comes from a man aged 25-45 years who received the YFV17D yellow fever vaccine. The gene calls are TRBV28 and TRBJ1-5, with no clear D. In DNA form, the CDR3 reads TGTGCCAGCAGACTTGGGCTATCGCCCCAGCATTTT. Its protein is CASRLGLSPQHF. The full variable domain, completed using reference TRBV28 and TRBJ1-5, is DVKVTQSSRYLVKRTGEKVFLECVQDMDHENMFWYRQDPGLGLRLIYFSYDVKMKEKGDIPEGYSVSREKKERFSLILESASTNQTSMYLCASRLGLSPQHFGDGTRLSIL.